This T cell receptor (beta chain) was sequenced in a study of T cell repertoires in ileal Crohn's disease. Study-wide context: At postoperative colonoscopy, neoterminal ileum biopsies were taken as M6. Study-level points and caveats: Sorted CD8 T cells held more high-frequency clones than CD4.

CDR3 length equals 18 residues. Germline V CDR1 and CDR2: KGHSH, LQKENI. Trimming removed 3 bases from V and 3 bases from J; junction bases left unmatched: 13. For this clone: As yet, its antigen is unknown.

Time point in this sample: neoterminal ileum biopsy at postoperative endoscopy, about 6 months after surgery. Measured with immunoSEQ multiplex PCR; TCRdb has only the in-frame clones, and not every one. The table has over 4,500 clones, 70% to 85% seen once. This chain uses TRBV18 with TRBJ2-5; 10 bases align to TRBD2. Sequencing used ileal tissue. The sequence came from an adult with Crohn's disease. CDR3 protein: CASSPAISGTSEKETQYF. The CDR3, as DNA: TGTGCCAGCTCACCTGCTATTTCCGGGACTAGCGAGAAAGAGACCCAGTACTTC.